The next 18 T cell receptor beta chains were all read from a single sample in a study of CD8 T cells in Susac syndrome (dated by TCRdb to between 2018 and 2020). The method was the immunoSEQ multiplex PCR assay. RNA was extracted using the RNeasy kit, and about 0.45 to 1 microgram was reverse transcribed with random hexamers. TCRdb handled the public reads itself, with Q25 trimming in fastp and clone calling in MiXCR, and kept productive beta chains. Merged by CDR3 protein, the rows form single entries marked with the most common genes and DNA. This sample is represented by 150,000 to 200,000 distinct CDR3 sequences; roughly 90% of them were singletons. The ten largest clonotypes hold about 0.1% of the sample. The specimen sequenced was CD4+ T cells from PBMCs. All receptors come from a human donor with Susac syndrome.

The J gene is TRBJ2-1, the V gene TRBV28, with TRBD2 as a possible D gene (6 bases). The V end was cut by 6 bases, the J end by 4 bases, with 13 bases between. The CDR3 runs to 14 residues. Per the germline V gene, CDR1 is MDHEN and CDR2 is SYDVKM. The CDR3 DNA reads as TGTGCCAGCAGGGAGGGCCACCCTTACAATGAGCAGTTCTTC. Protein product: CASREGHPYNEQFF.

The chain carries TRBV2 and TRBJ2-7; no firm D call. The ends were cut back, 3 bases at V and 2 bases at J, with 8 bases in the middle. The CDR3 consists of 13 residues. Germline CDR1 SNHLY, CDR2 FYNNEI. The CDR3 here is CASSDQRAYEQYF. In DNA form, the CDR3 reads TGTGCCAGCAGTGACCAGCGAGCCTACGAGCAGTACTTC.

In regard to this clonotype: One end of the junction does not line up with germline, which may come from a read error. CDR3 in amino acids: CASSPQREGLVF. CDR3 coding DNA: TGTGCCAGCAGCCCTCAGCGGGAGGGCTTAGTCTTC. The gene calls are TRBV3-1 and TRBJ2-1; TRBD2 matches 10 bases. CDR1 LGHDT and CDR2 YNNKEL come from the germline V gene (reference sequence). The CDR3 covers 12 residues.

The rearrangement joins TRBV29-1 to TRBJ2-5; 8 bases agree with TRBD1. The germline CDR1 and CDR2 sequences are SQVTM and ANQGSEA. V lost 3 bases, J lost 4 bases, and 7 bases stayed unmatched. The CDR3 extends over 14 amino acids. This CDR3 is CSVDDRGRGETQYF. In DNA form, the CDR3 reads TGCAGCGTTGATGACAGGGGCCGGGGAGAGACCCAGTACTTC.

This clonotype was counted only a few times. The chain recombines TRBV7-6 with TRBJ2-1, with D possibly being TRBD1 (5 bases). The V gene lost 1 base and the J gene lost 6 bases, with 7 bases spanning the gap. Germline CDR1 is SGHVS and CDR2 is FNYEAQ. This CDR3 spans 13 amino acids. The CDR3: CASSLEGINEQFF. The CDR3 nucleotides are TGTGCCAGCAGCTTAGAGGGGATCAATGAGCAGTTCTTC.

V is TRBV20-1 and J is TRBJ1-6; D is possibly TRBD1 (5 bases). The CDR3 has 13 residues. Germline V gene lookup returns CDR1 DFQATT and CDR2 SNEGSKA (reference sequence). V lost 1 base and J lost 7, with 8 bases in between. CDR3 coding DNA: TGCAGTGCTAGAGGGACACCAAATTCACCCCTCCACTTT. Amino acids: CSARGTPNSPLHF.

This clonotype was counted a single time. The chain recombines TRBV5-1 with TRBJ1-4, with 7 bases lining up with TRBD1. The V gene end was trimmed by 0 bases and the J gene end by 5 bases; junction bases not matched to a gene: 4. The CDR3 contains 15 residues. Germline V lookup: CDR1 SGHRS, CDR2 YFSETQ. This chain's CDR3 is CASSLGDRENEKLFF. As DNA, the CDR3 is TGCGCCAGCAGCTTGGGGGACAGAGAAAATGAAAAACTGTTTTTT. Variable domain in full (rest from reference TRBV5-1 and TRBJ1-4): KAGVTQTPRYLIKTRGQQVTLSCSPISGHRSVSWYQQTPGQGLQFLFEYFSETQRNKGNFPGRFSGRQFSNSRSEMNVSTLELGDSALYLCASSLGDRENEKLFFGSGTQLSVL.

The rearrangement links TRBV6-5 to TRBJ2-2; no clear D. V gave up 8 bases and J gave up 6 bases, with 10 bases separating them. The CDR3 spans 12 residues. CDR1 MNHEY and CDR2 SVGAGI come from the germline V gene. The CDR3 coding sequence is TGTGCCAGCTCGAAGATTCCCGGGGAGCTGTTTTTT. Translation: CASSKIPGELFF.

This chain links TRBV15 with TRBJ1-1, with D tentatively TRBD1 (5 bases). Trimming shortened V by 0 bases and J by 8 bases, and 13 bases separated the two germline ends. CDR3 length equals 14 residues. Germline V CDR1 and CDR2: LNHNV, YYDKDF (reference sequence). Here the CDR3 reads CATSREPRSGEAFF. In DNA, the CDR3 is TGTGCCACCAGCAGAGAACCACGGTCAGGGGAAGCTTTCTTT.

The CDR3 loop is CASSPSRKETQYF. The CDR3 bases are TGTGCCAGCAGCCCATCTAGAAAGGAGACCCAGTACTTC. This chain joins TRBV7-8 and TRBJ2-5; the D is unclear. The CDR3 is made up of 13 amino acids. CDR1 and CDR2 from the germline V gene are SGHVS and FQNEAQ. Trimming left V 5 bases short and J 5 bases short, with 12 bases between. The whole variable domain, remainder taken from reference TRBV7-8 and TRBJ2-5, is GAGVSQSPRYKVAKRGQDVALRCDPISGHVSLFWYQQALGQGPEFLTYFQNEAQLDKSGLPSDRFFAERPEGSVSTLKIQRTQQEDSAVYLCASSPSRKETQYFGPGTRLLVL.

The V call is TRBV19, the J call TRBJ2-1, with 8 positions matching TRBD2. With V trimmed by 6 bases and J by 8 bases, 9 bases remained unmatched. The CDR3 sequence is 14 residues long. The germline V gene has CDR1 LNHDA and CDR2 SQIVND (reference sequence). The CDR3 is CASRPGGPSDEQFF. The CDR3 region has the DNA TGTGCCAGTAGACCGGGGGGGCCGTCGGATGAGCAGTTCTTC.

This clonotype showed up just once. The chain couples TRBV7-8 to TRBJ1-1; 8 bases are a match to TRBD1. CDR1 and CDR2 (germline): SGHVS, FQNEAQ. CDR3 size: 14 residues. The junction had 5 bases not matched to a gene; V was cut back by 3 bases and J by 5 bases. This chain's CDR3 is CASSFSTGETEAFF. The CDR3 DNA reads as TGTGCCAGCAGCTTTTCGACAGGGGAAACTGAAGCTTTCTTT.

The genes are TRBV24-1 and TRBJ2-1, with 12 bases aligning to TRBD2. The trim removed 9 bases at V and 8 bases at J, leaving 10 bases unmatched. This CDR3 region has 15 residues. From germline, CDR1 is KGHDR and CDR2 SFDVKD. The CDR3 spells CATSGLAGGPDEQFF. Written as DNA, the CDR3 is TGTGCCACCTCGGGGCTAGCGGGAGGGCCCGATGAGCAGTTCTTC.

The chain combines TRBV5-1 with TRBJ2-7; 12 bases match TRBD2. The germline gives CDR1 SGHRS, CDR2 YFSETQ. V dropped 4 bases and J dropped 3; count of bases not matched to a gene: 5. This CDR3 region has 15 residues. This CDR3 reads CASSAELAGGYEQYF. The CDR3 coding sequence is TGCGCCAGCAGCGCTGAACTAGCGGGGGGCTACGAGCAGTACTTC.

The J gene is TRBJ2-5, the V gene TRBV28, with 9 bases matching TRBD1. The CDR3 totals 14 residues. The V gene's germline CDR1 is MDHEN and CDR2 SYDVKM. V was clipped by 4 bases and J by 4 bases; unmatched bases: 4. For the CDR3, the DNA is TGTGCCAGCAGTTCAACAGGGGGCTTAGAGACCCAGTACTTC. Protein: CASSSTGGLETQYF.

The rearrangement links TRBV2 to TRBJ2-1; 12 nucleotides line up with TRBD2. After removal of 0 bases from V and 0 bases from J, the junction contained 6 bases not matched to a gene. The CDR3 loop spans 19 amino acids. Germline CDR1 and CDR2: SNHLY and FYNNEI. CDR3 coding DNA: TGTGCCAGCAGTGAAGCGTCGGTGACTAGCGGGAGCTCCTACAATGAGCAGTTCTTC. This translates into CASSEASVTSGSSYNEQFF. Full variable domain (rest looked up from reference TRBV2 and TRBJ2-1): EPEVTQTPSHQVTQMGQEVILRCVPISNHLYFYWYRQILGQKVEFLVSFYNNEISEKSEIFDDQFSVERPDGSNFTLKIRSTKLEDSAMYFCASSEASVTSGSSYNEQFFGPGTRLTVL.

The CDR3 loop is CASSPSGVINEQFF. CDR3 DNA sequence: TGTGCCAGCTCACCGTCGGGGGTGATCAATGAGCAGTTCTTC. This chain uses TRBV18 with TRBJ2-1, with TRBD2 as a possible D gene (6 bases). V dropped 3 bases and J dropped 6 bases, with 12 bases sitting between them. CDR1 is KGHSH and CDR2 is LQKENI in the germline V gene. This CDR3 spans 14 amino acids.

This clonotype was recorded once. The V call is TRBV5-6, the J call TRBJ1-4; the D gene is possibly TRBD1 (6 bases). The CDR3 sequence is 14 residues long. The germline V gene has CDR1 SGHDT and CDR2 YYEEEE. Trimming removed 8 bases from V and 0 bases from J, with 11 bases in between. CDR3: CASKQGSTNEKLFF. CDR3 sequence (DNA): TGTGCCAGTAAACAGGGTTCAACTAATGAAAAACTGTTTTTT. Drawing the rest from reference TRBV5-6 and TRBJ1-4, the complete variable domain is DAGVTQSPTHLIKTRGQQVTLRCSPKSGHDTVSWYQQALGQGPQFIFQYYEEEERQRGNFPDRFSGHQFPNYSSELNVNALLLGDSALYLCASKQGSTNEKLFFGSGTQLSVL.